These 22 T cell receptor beta chains share one sample of origin, sequenced in a study of T cell repertoires and Cas9 in healthy adults. Profiled with immunoSEQ multiplex PCR; TCRdb holds only in-frame clones, not every one. The sample lists about 22,000 clones, about 90% occurring once. Sequences were obtained from CD4+ effector T cells (CD127+, CD25-, CD137-, CD154-) from PBMCs; culture status not recorded. The receptors stem from a human donor in good health.

V is TRBV5-1 and J is TRBJ1-2; a possible D gene is TRBD1 (5 bases). Per the germline V gene, CDR1 is SGHRS and CDR2 is YFSETQ. The CDR3 has 13 amino acids. V dropped 4 bases and J dropped 4 bases, with 11 bases sitting between them. This CDR3 is CASSTGPTYGYTF. The CDR3, as DNA: TGCGCCAGCAGCACGGGACCGACCTATGGCTACACCTTC.

This clone was seen only once. V usage is TRBV11-2 and J usage is TRBJ2-6; D is unresolved. This CDR3 is built from 14 residues. The ends were cut back, 4 bases at V and 2 bases at J, with 6 bases in the middle. CDR1 is SGHAT and CDR2 is FQNNGV in the germline V gene. CDR3 sequence (DNA): TGTGCCAGCAGCTCGAAAGCTGGGGCCAACGTCCTGACTTTC. Translating it yields CASSSKAGANVLTF.

V is TRBV29-1 and J is TRBJ1-1; 7 bases are shared with TRBD1. Germline lookup yields CDR1 SQVTM and CDR2 ANQGSEA. The V gene end was trimmed by 4 bases and the J gene end by 2 bases; junction bases not matched to a gene: 4. The CDR3 extends over 13 amino acids. The CDR3 sequence: CSVVGQKNTEAFF. CDR3 DNA sequence: TGCAGCGTTGTGGGACAGAAAAACACTGAAGCTTTCTTT.

This chain joins TRBV5-6 and TRBJ2-1, with TRBD2 matching over 7 bases. From germline, CDR1 is SGHDT and CDR2 YYEEEE. This CDR3 has 15 residues. The V and J ends lost 1 base and 3 bases, in that order; junction bases with no gene match: 4. The CDR3, as DNA: TGTGCCAGCAGCTTGAGCGGGACCTACTACAATGAGCAGTTCTTC. This translates into CASSLSGTYYNEQFF. Variable domain in full (rest from reference TRBV5-6 and TRBJ2-1): DAGVTQSPTHLIKTRGQQVTLRCSPKSGHDTVSWYQQALGQGPQFIFQYYEEEERQRGNFPDRFSGHQFPNYSSELNVNALLLGDSALYLCASSLSGTYYNEQFFGPGTRLTVL.

The V call is TRBV28, the J call TRBJ1-1; 8 bases line up with TRBD1. After removal of 1 base from V and 4 bases from J, the junction contained 5 bases not matched to a gene. CDR1 is MDHEN and CDR2 is SYDVKM in the germline V gene. The CDR3 is 15 amino acids. The CDR3 here is CASSLSETGVTEAFF. The CDR3 coding sequence is TGTGCCAGCAGTTTATCCGAGACAGGGGTCACTGAAGCTTTCTTT.

The chain is built from TRBV28 and TRBJ1-1; D gene ambiguous. V lost 5 bases, J lost 0 bases, and 4 bases lay in between. The CDR3 has 12 residues. Germline CDR1 and CDR2: MDHEN and SYDVKM. Written as DNA, the CDR3 is TGTGCCAGCAGTGACATGAACACTGAAGCTTTCTTT. It codes for CASSDMNTEAFF. The full variable domain, in which reference TRBV28 and TRBJ1-1 provide the parts outside the CDR3, is DVKVTQSSRYLVKRTGEKVFLECVQDMDHENMFWYRQDPGLGLRLIYFSYDVKMKEKGDIPEGYSVSREKKERFSLILESASTNQTSMYLCASSDMNTEAFFGQGTRLTVV.

Turning to this clone: Other DNA sequences in this specimen translate into the identical CDR3. V usage is TRBV2 and J usage is TRBJ2-5; a weak D match, TRBD2 (6 bases). The CDR3 extends over 12 amino acids. The germline V and J ends were trimmed by 3 bases and 5 bases, with 7 bases remaining between them. Germline loops: CDR1 SNHLY, CDR2 FYNNEI. The CDR3 DNA sequence: TGTGCCAGCAGTGAGGGGAGGGAGACCCAGTACTTC. Amino acid sequence: CASSEGRETQYF. Supplemented by reference TRBV2 and TRBJ2-5, the full variable domain reads EPEVTQTPSHQVTQMGQEVILRCVPISNHLYFYWYRQILGQKVEFLVSFYNNEISEKSEIFDDQFSVERPDGSNFTLKIRSTKLEDSAMYFCASSEGRETQYFGPGTRLLVL.

V is TRBV5-1 and J is TRBJ1-6; D might be TRBD1 (5 bases). Trimming shortened V by 3 bases and J by 9 bases, and 19 bases separated the two germline ends. There are 16 residues in the CDR3. Germline V gives CDR1 SGHRS, CDR2 YFSETQ. CDR3 loop: CASSSGHGDLGSPLHF. The CDR3 DNA is TGCGCCAGCAGCTCTGGGCACGGGGACCTGGGTTCACCCCTCCACTTT.

The V gene is TRBV28, the J gene TRBJ2-1; a weak D match, TRBD2 (6 bases). The CDR3 sequence is 14 residues long. CDR1 is MDHEN, CDR2 SYDVKM, per germline. V lost 2 bases and J lost 6, with 11 bases in between. CDR3 nucleotides: TGTGCCAGCAGTTTAGCGGGACCCAGCAATGAGCAGTTCTTC. Translation gives CASSLAGPSNEQFF.

CDR3 DNA: TGTGCCAGCAGTGAAGACACGGGCGGCGGCACTGAAGCTTTCTTT. It yields the protein CASSEDTGGGTEAFF. V gene TRBV2 combines with J gene TRBJ1-1, with no clear D. V lost 1 base and J 4 bases, leaving 13 bases between the germline ends. The CDR3 has 15 amino acids. CDR1 and CDR2 (germline): SNHLY, FYNNEI.

Comment on this clone: The sample carries other DNA sequences with the same CDR3. This chain links TRBV5-1 with TRBJ2-5; D may be TRBD1 (5 bases). Germline loops: CDR1 SGHRS, CDR2 YFSETQ. Trimming took off 0 bases at V and 5 bases at J, with 14 bases between the two ends. This CDR3 is 15 amino acids long. The CDR3 reads CASSLAEGVRETQYF. CDR3 DNA: TGCGCCAGCAGCTTGGCCGAAGGGGTGCGGGAGACCCAGTACTTC. Combining the CDR3 with reference TRBV5-1 and TRBJ2-5 gives the whole variable domain KAGVTQTPRYLIKTRGQQVTLSCSPISGHRSVSWYQQTPGQGLQFLFEYFSETQRNKGNFPGRFSGRQFSNSRSEMNVSTLELGDSALYLCASSLAEGVRETQYFGPGTRLLVL.

The chain joins TRBV28 to TRBJ1-6; no reliable D call. Trimming took off 6 bases at V and 7 bases at J, with 16 bases between the two ends. The germline gives CDR1 MDHEN, CDR2 SYDVKM. The CDR3 length is 15 residues. The CDR3 DNA is TGTGCCAGCAGCGTAAGTCAACGGGGAAATTCACCCCTCCACTTT. It is translated as CASSVSQRGNSPLHF.

V is TRBV6-6 and J is TRBJ1-1; D call uncertain. Trimming stripped 7 bases from V and 2 bases from J, with 11 bases between. CDR1 and CDR2 from the germline V gene are MNHNY and SVGAGI (reference sequence). The length of the CDR3 is 13 residues. The CDR3 DNA reads as TGTGCCAGCAACCGGGCAGGTAACACTGAAGCTTTCTTT. This encodes CASNRAGNTEAFF.

CDR3 residues: CASSLGGLAGYNEQFF. DNA for the CDR3: TGTGCCAGCAGCTTAGGCGGACTAGCGGGATACAATGAGCAGTTCTTC. The rearrangement links TRBV7-2 to TRBJ2-1; 12 nucleotides line up with TRBD2. This CDR3 is 16 amino acids long. CDR1 SGHTA and CDR2 FQGNSA come from the germline V gene. Trimming removed 1 base from V and 4 bases from J; junction bases left unmatched: 2.

J is TRBJ1-5 and V is TRBV7-3; possibly TRBD1 for D (5 bases). In germline, CDR1 is SGHTA, CDR2 FQGTGA. The V end lost 2 bases, the J end lost 6 bases, and 17 bases lay between the germline ends. CDR3 size: 16 residues. The CDR3 nucleotides are TGTGCCAGCAGCTTACTACGGGAAGGGGTTGGTCAGCCCCAGCATTTT. It encodes CASSLLREGVGQPQHF. The whole variable domain, remainder taken from reference TRBV7-3 and TRBJ1-5, is GAGVSQTPSNKVTEKGKYVELRCDPISGHTALYWYRQSLGQGPEFLIYFQGTGAADDSGLPNDRFFAVRPEGSVSTLKIQRTERGDSAVYLCASSLLREGVGQPQHFGDGTRLSIL.

The V gene is TRBV6-1, the J gene TRBJ1-5; 8 bases agree with TRBD1. The CDR3 runs to 17 residues. With 4 bases clipped from V and 0 bases from J, the junction kept 8 bases outside the gene matches. Germline V gives CDR1 MNHNS, CDR2 SASEGT. The CDR3 coding sequence is TGTGCCAGCAGTGCACAGACAGGGGTGTTTAGCAATCAGCCCCAGCATTTT. Its protein is CASSAQTGVFSNQPQHF.

This clone was counted once. V gene TRBV23-1 combines with J gene TRBJ2-2, with D unclear. TRBV23-1 belongs to the ORF category, with a function that is uncertain. The CDR3 runs 8 residues. Trimming left V 10 bases short and J 6 bases short, with 0 bases between. CDR3 sequence reads: CATGELFF. DNA of the CDR3: TGCGCCACCGGGGAGCTGTTTTTT.

Only one count was recorded for this clone. J is TRBJ1-2 and V is TRBV28, with 9 positions matching TRBD1. This CDR3 is 14 amino acids long. CDR1 is MDHEN and CDR2 is SYDVKM in the germline V gene. The trim removed 5 bases at V and 8 bases at J, leaving 9 bases unmatched. CDR3 residues: CASSRDRGIGGYTF. DNA for the CDR3: TGTGCCAGCAGTCGAGACAGGGGGATAGGAGGCTACACCTTC.

This clone showed up just once. The chain combines TRBV28 with TRBJ2-7; 10 bases agree with TRBD1. CDR1 MDHEN and CDR2 SYDVKM come from the germline V gene. Unmatched junction bases numbered 7, after V lost 5 bases and J lost 3 bases. The CDR3 runs 15 residues. CDR3 sequence: CASSAPGQGVYEQYF. The CDR3 bases are TGTGCCAGCAGTGCCCCCGGACAGGGGGTCTACGAGCAGTACTTC.

The chain recombines TRBV28 with TRBJ1-2; 7 bases align to TRBD1. Looked up from germline, CDR1 is MDHEN and CDR2 is SYDVKM. Trimming at V came to 7 bases and at J to 4 bases, leaving 21 bases not matched to a gene. The CDR3 loop spans 18 amino acids. The CDR3 sequence is CASTQGGTSLIRGYGYTF. CDR3 bases: TGTGCCAGCACCCAAGGGGGCACGTCCCTAATCCGGGGCTATGGCTACACCTTC.

The chain recombines TRBV27 with TRBJ2-7; D possibly corresponds to TRBD2 (6 bases). Germline V CDR1 and CDR2: MNHEY, SMNVEV (reference sequence). V was pared by 2 bases and J by 3 bases, with 14 bases between. The CDR3 length is 15 residues. CDR3 sequence reads: CASSLNGGAVYEQYF. The CDR3 DNA reads as TGTGCCAGCAGTTTAAATGGCGGGGCGGTCTACGAGCAGTACTTC.

A few counts support this clone. The J gene is TRBJ2-7, the V gene TRBV6-5; TRBD1 aligns across 9 bases. This CDR3 has 14 residues. CDR1 is MNHEY and CDR2 is SVGAGI in the germline V gene. After removal of 6 bases from V and 3 bases from J, the junction contained 6 bases not matched to a gene. The CDR3, as DNA: TGTGCCAGCAGGGTGGACAGGGGCCGCTACGAGCAGTACTTC. The encoded protein is CASRVDRGRYEQYF.